This T cell receptor (beta chain) stems from a study of regulatory T cells in long-lasting Graves disease. Time point described: newly diagnosed GD, antithyroid drugs for less than 3 months. Extracted PBMC RNA gave rise to the TCR library. This clonotype has at least ten counts. The V segment lost 0 bases and the J segment 4 bases; nucleotides outside the gene matches: 3. This CDR3 spans 15 amino acids. The germline gives CDR1 SGDLS, CDR2 YYNGEE. HTBI primers from iRepertoire and Arm-PCR of CDR3 regions yielded the TCR beta libraries. Via MiXCR, TCRdb re-called the multiplex PCR reads, giving one row per CDR3 protein. The data contain a few hundred thousand distinct CDR3 sequences, around 20% of them singletons.

This receptor was obtained from a female donor with Graves disease. The genes are TRBV9 and TRBJ2-5; 10 bases match TRBD2. The input for sequencing was peripheral blood mononuclear cells (PBMCs), taken at new diagnosis, from a patient treated with antithyroid drugs. CDR3 amino acids: CASSVDLAGAETQYF. CDR3 in DNA: TGTGCCAGCAGCGTAGACCTAGCGGGAGCAGAGACCCAGTACTTC.